Here is one TCR beta chain with its context. Its antigen is unknown. The data originate from a study of beta chain features in type 1 diabetes. Study information: Analysis included over 90 million sorted cells drawn from all samples. Study-wide points: Among patients with Type 1 diabetes, TCRB CDR3s were moderately but significantly shorter in every one of the four CD4+ subsets. The question of HLA type influencing TCRB rearrangement was one that remained unresolved here.

The isolated RNA, all of it, was reverse transcribed, so expressed TCRB transcripts were what got sequenced. TCRdb's table, derived via immunoSEQ multiplex PCR, lists solely in-frame clones and lacks some. The table shows under 150,000 clones, with 17% occurring only once. This TCR was sampled from a man younger than 35 with type 1 diabetes. Specimen: central memory CD4+ T cells from blood.

In DNA form, the CDR3 reads TGCAGCGTGAGAGATAGCAGAAACAATGAGCAGTTCTTC. It is translated as CSVRDSRNNEQFF. V and J are TRBV29-1 and TRBJ2-1, with no clear D. Trimming removed 6 bases from V and 5 bases from J, with 14 bases in between. Germline lookup yields CDR1 SQVTM and CDR2 ANQGSEA. CDR3 size: 13 residues.